Sequencing of this T cell receptor beta chain was carried out in a study of glioma-infiltrating T cells (dated by TCRdb to 2016 to 2017). About the study as a whole: TCR alpha- and beta-chain repertoires were sequenced from glioma tissue, non-neoplastic brain tissue and matched peripheral blood mononuclear cells. To measure how far tissue and blood T-cell populations diverged, each tissue-infiltrating repertoire was compared against the peripheral blood repertoire of the same patient. Three low-grade glioma patients, fewer than 10 primary glioblastoma patients and three non-glioma patients contributing non-neoplastic brain tissue were included in the paired cohort. General study outcomes and caveats: The group comparisons were based on small numbers of patients: three non-neoplastic, three low-grade glioma and seven to nine glioblastoma patients. In non-neoplastic patients, VJ-independent divergence between tissue and blood fell below expectation, whereas in all gliomas, and especially in low-grade gliomas, the divergence rose above expectation. Tissue and blood shared very few CDR3 sequences, a result attributed to high CDR3 diversity and limited sampling.

Regarding this clonotype: What this receptor recognizes is not known. Base-call qualities are not available, and no considerably larger clone is one nucleotide away.

Between the V and J ends, shortened by 5 bases and 2 bases respectively, the junction contains 12 bases. The cysteine opens and the phenylalanine closes a CDR3 of 14 amino acids. Just the 42-base CDR3 DNA is kept, in frame starting at base 1. As encoded in the germline V gene, CDR1 is SNHLY while CDR2 is FYNNEI. The iRepertoire nested amplicon-rescue multiplex PCR (arm-PCR) platform was used to amplify TCR alpha and beta CDR3 regions from RNA. For one-step reverse transcription and amplification, roughly 100-450 ng of tissue mRNA or PBMC total RNA was used as input. After bead purification, a secondary multiplex PCR added Illumina adapters, and libraries were gel-purified between 200 and 400 bp. Libraries carried internal 6-nucleotide barcodes used for demultiplexing. The libraries were sequenced on an Illumina MiSeq using 2x220 or 2x250 nucleotide paired-end reads. The original pipeline was this. FLASH 1.2.11 was used to merge paired reads, and BWA-MEM then aligned the reads to the GRCh37 human genome before TRA and TRB reads were extracted. For V and J assignment, an IMGT-derived reference of cassette sequences and CDR3 motifs that included pseudogenes was used. Reads were translated in three frames, and productive CDR3s were defined by a C…FGXG motif without stop codons. Unique combinations of V-J cassette pair and CDR3 amino acid sequence were defined as clonotypes. Reads were filtered by Hamming distance, with the threshold set by the sequence error rate of each sample in mapped regions. In-frame beta chains were kept once TCRdb had trimmed the public reads at Q25 with fastp and called clones with MiXCR. Rows matching on CDR3 protein sequence are summarized as one entry with the most common DNA and genes. These V and J calls derive from TCRdb rather than the authors' analysis. The sample table records fewer than 200,000 distinct CDR3 sequences; about 46% of these occur just once. Over 4% of the sample belongs to the ten largest clones.

The TCR was taken from a human donor with low-grade glioma or glioblastoma, undergoing nonglioma brain surgery, or in good health (not recorded which). Source material: glioma tissue, nonneoplastic brain tissue, or PBMCs (not recorded which). The chain joins TRBV2 to TRBJ1-1; D gene: possibly TRBD1, on 5 matching bases. The CDR3 region has the sequence CASSQMDTNTEAFF. The nucleotide sequence reads TGTGCCAGCAGTCAGATGGACACCAACACTGAAGCTTTCTTT.